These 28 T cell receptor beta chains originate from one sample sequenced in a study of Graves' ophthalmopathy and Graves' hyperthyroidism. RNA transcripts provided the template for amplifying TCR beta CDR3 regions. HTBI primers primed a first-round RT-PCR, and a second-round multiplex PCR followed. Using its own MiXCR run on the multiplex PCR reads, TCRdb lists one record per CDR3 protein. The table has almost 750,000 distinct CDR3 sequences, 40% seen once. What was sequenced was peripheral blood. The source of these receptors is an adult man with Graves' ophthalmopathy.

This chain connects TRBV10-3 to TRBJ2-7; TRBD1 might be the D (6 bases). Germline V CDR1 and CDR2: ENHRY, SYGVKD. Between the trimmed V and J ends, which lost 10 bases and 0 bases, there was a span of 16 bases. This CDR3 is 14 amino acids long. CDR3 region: CASRSNRASYEQYF. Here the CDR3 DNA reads TGTGCCAGCAGATCGAACAGGGCCTCCTACGAGCAGTACTTC.

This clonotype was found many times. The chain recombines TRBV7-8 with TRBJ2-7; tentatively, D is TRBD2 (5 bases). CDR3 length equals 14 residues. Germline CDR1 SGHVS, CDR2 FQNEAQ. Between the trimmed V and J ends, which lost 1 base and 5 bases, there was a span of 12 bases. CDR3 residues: CASSLGGVAHEQYF. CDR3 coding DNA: TGTGCCAGCAGCTTAGGGGGAGTTGCCCACGAGCAGTACTTC.

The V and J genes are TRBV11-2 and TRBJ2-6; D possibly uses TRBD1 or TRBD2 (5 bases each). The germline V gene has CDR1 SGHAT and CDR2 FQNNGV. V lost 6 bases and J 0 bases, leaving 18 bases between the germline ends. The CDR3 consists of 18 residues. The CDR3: CASSRDLRVSSGANVLTF. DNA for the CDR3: TGTGCCAGCAGTCGGGACCTCAGGGTCTCCTCTGGGGCCAACGTCCTGACTTTC.

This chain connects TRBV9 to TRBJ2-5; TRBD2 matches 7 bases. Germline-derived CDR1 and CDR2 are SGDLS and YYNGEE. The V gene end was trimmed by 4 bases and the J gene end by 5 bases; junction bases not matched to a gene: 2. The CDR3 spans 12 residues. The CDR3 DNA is TGTGCCAGCAGCCACGGGAGGGAGACCCAGTACTTC. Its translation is CASSHGRETQYF.

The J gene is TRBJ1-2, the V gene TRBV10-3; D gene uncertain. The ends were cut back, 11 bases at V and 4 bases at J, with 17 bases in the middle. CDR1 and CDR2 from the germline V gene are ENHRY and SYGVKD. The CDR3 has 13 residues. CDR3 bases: TGTGCCCACATGCCTACGAGTTCCTATGGCTACACCTTC. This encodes CAHMPTSSYGYTF.

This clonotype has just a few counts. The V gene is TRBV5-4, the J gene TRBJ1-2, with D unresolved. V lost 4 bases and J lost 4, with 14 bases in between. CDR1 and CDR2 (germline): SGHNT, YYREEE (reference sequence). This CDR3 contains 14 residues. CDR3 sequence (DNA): TGTGCCAGCAGCATGTGGACGGAACCCTATGGCTACACCTTC. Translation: CASSMWTEPYGYTF.

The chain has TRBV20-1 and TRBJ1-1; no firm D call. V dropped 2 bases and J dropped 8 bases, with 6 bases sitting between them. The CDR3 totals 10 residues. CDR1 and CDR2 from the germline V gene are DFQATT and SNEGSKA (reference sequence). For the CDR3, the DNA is TGCAGTGCTAGACGACCCGAAGCTTTCTTT. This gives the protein CSARRPEAFF.

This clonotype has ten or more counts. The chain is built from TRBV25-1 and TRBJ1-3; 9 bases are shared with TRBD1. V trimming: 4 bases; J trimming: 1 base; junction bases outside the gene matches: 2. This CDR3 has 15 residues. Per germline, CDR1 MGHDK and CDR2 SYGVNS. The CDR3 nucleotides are TGTGCCAGCAGTGCGGACAGGGGATCTGGAAACACCATATATTTT. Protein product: CASSADRGSGNTIYF.

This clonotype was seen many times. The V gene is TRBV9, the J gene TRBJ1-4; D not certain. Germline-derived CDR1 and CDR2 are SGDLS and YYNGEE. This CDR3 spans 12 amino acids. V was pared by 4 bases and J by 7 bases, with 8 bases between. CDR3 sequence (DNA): TGTGCCAGCAGCCGCACGTCTGAAAAACTGTTTTTT. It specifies CASSRTSEKLFF.

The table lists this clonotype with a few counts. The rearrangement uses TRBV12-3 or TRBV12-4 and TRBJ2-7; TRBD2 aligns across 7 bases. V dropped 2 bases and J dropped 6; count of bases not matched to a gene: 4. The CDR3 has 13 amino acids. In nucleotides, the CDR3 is TGTGCCAGCAGTTTACGGGGAGGGCGCGAGCAGTACTTC. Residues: CASSLRGGREQYF.

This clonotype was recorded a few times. CDR3 region: CASIERFTGELFF. The CDR3 nucleotides are TGTGCCAGTATTGAAAGGTTCACCGGGGAGCTGTTTTTT. The chain is built from TRBV6-5 and TRBJ2-2; D not resolved. The CDR3 is made up of 13 amino acids. Germline lookup yields CDR1 MNHEY and CDR2 SVGAGI. V was trimmed by 9 bases and J by 4 bases, leaving 12 bases between them.

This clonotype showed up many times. The CDR3 spells CASSEPGHSPLHF. DNA of the CDR3: TGTGCCAGCAGTGAGCCGGGACACTCCCCCCTCCACTTT. The V and J genes are TRBV25-1 and TRBJ1-6, with a tentative D call TRBD1 (6 bases). Germline V CDR1 and CDR2: MGHDK, SYGVNS. The V end was cut by 3 bases, the J end by 13 bases, with 13 bases between. The CDR3 is 13 amino acids.

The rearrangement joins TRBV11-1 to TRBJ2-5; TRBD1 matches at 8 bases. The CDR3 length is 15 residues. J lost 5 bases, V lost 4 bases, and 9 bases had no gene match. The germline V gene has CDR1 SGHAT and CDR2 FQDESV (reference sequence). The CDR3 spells CASSSEQGVNETQYF. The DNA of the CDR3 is TGTGCCAGCAGCTCAGAACAGGGGGTTAATGAGACCCAGTACTTC. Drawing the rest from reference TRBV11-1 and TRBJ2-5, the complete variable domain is EAEVAQSPRYKITEKSQAVAFWCDPISGHATLYWYRQILGQGPELLVQFQDESVVDDSQLPKDRFSAERLKGVDSTLKIQPAELGDSAMYLCASSSEQGVNETQYFGPGTRLLVL.

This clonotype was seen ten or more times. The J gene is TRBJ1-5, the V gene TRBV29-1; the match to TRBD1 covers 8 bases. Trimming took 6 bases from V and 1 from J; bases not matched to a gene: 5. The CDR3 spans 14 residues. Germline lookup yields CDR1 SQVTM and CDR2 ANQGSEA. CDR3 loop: CSVVQGGSNQPQHF. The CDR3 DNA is TGCAGCGTGGTACAGGGGGGAAGCAATCAGCCCCAGCATTTT. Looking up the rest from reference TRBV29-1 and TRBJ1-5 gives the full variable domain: SAVISQKPSRDICQRGTSLTIQCQVDSQVTMMFWYRQQPGQSLTLIATANQGSEATYESGFVIDKFPISRPNLTFSTLTVSNMSPEDSSIYLCSVVQGGSNQPQHFGDGTRLSIL.

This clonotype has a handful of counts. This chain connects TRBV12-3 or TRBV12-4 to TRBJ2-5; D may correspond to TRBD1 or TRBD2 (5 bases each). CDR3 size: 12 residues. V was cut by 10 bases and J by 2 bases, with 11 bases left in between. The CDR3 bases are TGTGCCACCCGGGACCCGCAAGAGACCCAGTACTTC. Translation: CATRDPQETQYF.

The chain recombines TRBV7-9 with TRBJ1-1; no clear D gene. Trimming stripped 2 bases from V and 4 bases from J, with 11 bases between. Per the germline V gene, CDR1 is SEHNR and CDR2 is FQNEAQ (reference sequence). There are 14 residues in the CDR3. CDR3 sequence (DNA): TGTGCCAGCAGCTTATCCGTGATGAGCACTGAAGCTTTCTTT. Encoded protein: CASSLSVMSTEAFF.

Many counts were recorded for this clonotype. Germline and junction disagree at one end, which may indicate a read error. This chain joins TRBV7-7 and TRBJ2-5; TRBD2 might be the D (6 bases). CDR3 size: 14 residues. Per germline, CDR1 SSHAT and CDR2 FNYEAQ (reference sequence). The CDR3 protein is CASSHRGISETQYF. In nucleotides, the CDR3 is TGTGCTAGCAGCCATCGGGGGATCTCGGAGACCCAGTACTTC.

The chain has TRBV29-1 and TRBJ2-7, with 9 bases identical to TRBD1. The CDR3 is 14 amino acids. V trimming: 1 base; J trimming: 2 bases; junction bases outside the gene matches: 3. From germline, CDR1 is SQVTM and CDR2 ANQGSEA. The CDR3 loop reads CSVEGDRATYEQYF. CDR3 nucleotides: TGCAGCGTTGAAGGGGACAGGGCCACCTACGAGCAGTACTTC.

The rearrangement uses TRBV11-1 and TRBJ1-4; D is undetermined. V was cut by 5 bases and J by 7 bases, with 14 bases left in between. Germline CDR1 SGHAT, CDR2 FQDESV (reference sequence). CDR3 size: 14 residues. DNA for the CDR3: TGTGCCAGCAGCCCAGTAATGACGGGTGAAAAACTGTTTTTT. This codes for CASSPVMTGEKLFF.

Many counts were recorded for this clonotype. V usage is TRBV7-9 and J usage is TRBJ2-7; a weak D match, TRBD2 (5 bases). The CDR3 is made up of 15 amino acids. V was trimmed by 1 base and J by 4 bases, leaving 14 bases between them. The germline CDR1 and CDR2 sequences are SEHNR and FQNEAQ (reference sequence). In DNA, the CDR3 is TGTGCCAGCAGCTTAGGATCCACCGGGGATTACGAGCAGTACTTC. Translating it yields CASSLGSTGDYEQYF. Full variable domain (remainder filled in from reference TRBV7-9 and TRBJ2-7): DTGVSQNPRHKITKRGQNVTFRCDPISEHNRLYWYRQTLGQGPEFLTYFQNEAQLEKSRLLSDRFSAERPKGSFSTLEIQRTEQGDSAMYLCASSLGSTGDYEQYFGPGTRLTVT.

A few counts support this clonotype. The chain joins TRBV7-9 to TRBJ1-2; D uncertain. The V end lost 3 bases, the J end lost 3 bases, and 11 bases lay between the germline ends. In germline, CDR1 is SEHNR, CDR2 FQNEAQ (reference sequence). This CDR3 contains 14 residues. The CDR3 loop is CASSFGVWDYGYTF. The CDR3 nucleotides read TGTGCCAGCAGCTTCGGGGTTTGGGACTATGGCTACACCTTC.

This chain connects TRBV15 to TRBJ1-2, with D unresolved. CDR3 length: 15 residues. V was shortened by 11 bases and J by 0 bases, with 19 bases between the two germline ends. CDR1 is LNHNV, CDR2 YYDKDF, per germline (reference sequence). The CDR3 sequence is CAWTLRGTPNYGYTF. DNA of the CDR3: TGTGCCTGGACCTTACGAGGAACCCCTAACTATGGCTACACCTTC.

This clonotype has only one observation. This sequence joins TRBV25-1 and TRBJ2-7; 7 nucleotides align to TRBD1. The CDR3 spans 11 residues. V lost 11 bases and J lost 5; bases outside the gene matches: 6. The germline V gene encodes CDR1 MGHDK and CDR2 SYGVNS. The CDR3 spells CAYYRGDEQYF. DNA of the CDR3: TGTGCCTATTACAGGGGTGACGAGCAGTACTTC.

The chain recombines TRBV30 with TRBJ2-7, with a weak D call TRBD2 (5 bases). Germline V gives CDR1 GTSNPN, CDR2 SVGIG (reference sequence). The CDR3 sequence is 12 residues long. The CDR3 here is CVTSGLSYEQYF. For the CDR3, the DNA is TGTGTCACTTCAGGACTCTCCTACGAGCAGTACTTC.

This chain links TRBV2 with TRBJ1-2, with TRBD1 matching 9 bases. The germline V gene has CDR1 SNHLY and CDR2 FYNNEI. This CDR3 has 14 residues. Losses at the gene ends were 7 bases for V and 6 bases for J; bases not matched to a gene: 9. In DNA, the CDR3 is TGTGCCAGCACCGGATGGGACAGGGTAGATGGCTACACCTTC. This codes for CASTGWDRVDGYTF.

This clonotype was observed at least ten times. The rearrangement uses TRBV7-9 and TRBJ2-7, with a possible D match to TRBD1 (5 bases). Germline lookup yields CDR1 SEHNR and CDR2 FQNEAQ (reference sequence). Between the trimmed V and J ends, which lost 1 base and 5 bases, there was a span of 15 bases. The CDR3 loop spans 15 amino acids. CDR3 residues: CASSLGAGRFNEQYF. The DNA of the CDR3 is TGTGCCAGCAGCTTAGGGGCAGGGCGCTTTAACGAGCAGTACTTC.

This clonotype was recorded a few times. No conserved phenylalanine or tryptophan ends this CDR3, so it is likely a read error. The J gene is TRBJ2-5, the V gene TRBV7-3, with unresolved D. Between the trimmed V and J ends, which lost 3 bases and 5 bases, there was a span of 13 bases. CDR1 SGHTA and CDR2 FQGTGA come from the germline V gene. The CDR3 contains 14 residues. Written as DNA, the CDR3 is TGTGCCAGCAGCTTGAACTCACGATCGGAGACCCAGTACTCC. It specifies CASSLNSRSETQYS.

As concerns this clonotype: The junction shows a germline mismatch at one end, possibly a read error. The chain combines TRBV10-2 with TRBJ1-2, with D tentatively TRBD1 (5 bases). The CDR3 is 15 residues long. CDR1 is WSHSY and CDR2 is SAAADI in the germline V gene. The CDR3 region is CASSYLRTNNYGYTF. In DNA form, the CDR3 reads TGTGCCAGCAGTTACCTAAGGACAAACAACTATGGCTACACCTTC.